A selection of T cell receptor beta chains follows, all from one sample in a study of cytomegalovirus exposure and HLA in healthy donors. Profiled with immunoSEQ multiplex PCR; TCRdb holds only in-frame clones, not every one. The sample lists 150,000 to 200,000 clones, less than 85% seen once, with 16% in the top ten. Sequencing was carried out using PBMCs. These receptors were obtained from a man aged 18 to 30 in good health and CMV-seropositive. The CDR3 runs from the conserved cysteine through the conserved F or W. The D gene is left open where the match is weak. Expanded clones get a size class; other rows say once, few or many, or leave the size out.

V gene,clone size,D gene,J gene,CDR3 DNA,CDR3 protein
TRBV5-1,-,TRBD1,TRBJ1-4,TGCGCCAGCAATTTCATGGGACAGGGGTATGAAAAACTGTTTTTT,CASNFMGQGYEKLFF
TRBV5-1,-,TRBD1,TRBJ2-7,TGCGCCAGCAGCCCGGACAGGGCCGTCTCCTACGAGCAGTACTTC,CASSPDRAVSYEQYF
TRBV11-2,-,TRBD1,TRBJ2-7,TGTGCCAGCAGCTTCGGGACAGGGATCTACGAGCAGTACTTC,CASSFGTGIYEQYF
TRBV2,-,TRBD1,TRBJ1-5,TGTGCCAGCAGAGGGACAGGGGCCAATCAGCCCCAGCATTTT,CASRGTGANQPQHF
TRBV5-1,-,TRBD1,TRBJ2-3,TGCGCCAGCAGCACGGGGACAGGGGGGTCAGATACGCAGTATTTT,CASSTGTGGSDTQYF
TRBV30,few,TRBD1,TRBJ1-1,TGTGCCTGGGGAAACAGGGGGGGCACTGAAGCTTTCTTT,CAWGNRGGTEAFF
TRBV5-4,-,TRBD1,TRBJ2-1,TGTGCCAGCAGCTTCCGGGACAGGAGGTTTAGTGAGCAGTTCTTC,CASSFRDRRFSEQFF
TRBV7-3,-,-,TRBJ2-2,TGTGCCAGCAGTCTCGACAGGGAGGCCGGGGAGCTGTTTTTT,CASSLDREAGELFF
TRBV6-5,-,-,TRBJ2-7,TGTGCCAGCAGTCCACAGGGCTATGGGTACGAGCAGTACTTC,CASSPQGYGYEQYF
TRBV5-4,-,TRBD2,TRBJ2-5,TGTGCCAGCAGCTTGGAACCCCTAGCGGGGGGCGGGGTGGAGACCCAGTACTTC,CASSLEPLAGGGVETQYF